This is a list of T cell receptor beta chains from one sample in a study of blood T cells in healthy people across ages. TCRdb processed the 5' RACE reads anew with MiXCR; each CDR3 protein has one entry. The sample consists of over 600,000 distinct CDR3 sequences, more than 20% of them appearing once. The sequencing input was blood. The receptor set was obtained from a man between 65 and 79 years old in good health. Both conserved end residues are part of each CDR3. A D gene is named only where the DNA matches it firmly. Some rows have no size entry. The others give once, few or many, or a class for an expanded clone.

TRBJ1-3,TRBV29-1,NA,NA,CSVDGSSGNTIYF,TGCAGCGTTGACGGTTCGTCTGGAAACACCATATATTTT
TRBJ2-2,TRBV7-7,NA,few,CASSPGAVGITGELFF,TGTGCTAGCAGCCCCGGGGCAGTGGGAATCACCGGGGAGCTGTTTTTT
TRBJ2-7,TRBV20-1,TRBD2,NA,CSARATSGPYEQYF,TGCAGTGCTAGAGCAACTAGCGGGCCCTACGAGCAGTACTTC
TRBJ2-1,TRBV7-6,TRBD2,NA,CASSLGLQNNEQFF,TGTGCCAGCAGCTTGGGACTACAGAACAATGAGCAGTTCTTC
TRBJ1-2,TRBV24-1,NA,NA,CATSAAGGENGYTF,TGTGCCACCAGTGCTGCCGGGGGCGAGAATGGCTACACCTTC
TRBJ2-7,TRBV15,NA,NA,CATSREDRPLYEQYF,TGTGCCACCAGCAGAGAAGACAGGCCCCTCTACGAGCAGTACTTC
TRBJ2-1,TRBV12-3/TRBV12-4,TRBD1,NA,CASRGQGDEQFF,TGTGCCAGCAGGGGACAGGGGGATGAGCAGTTCTTC
TRBJ2-7,TRBV5-1,NA,few,CASGQILGDTEQYF,TGCGCCAGCGGTCAGATTTTGGGAGATACCGAGCAGTACTTC
TRBJ2-7,TRBV7-9,NA,many,CASSLDQQSLHF,TGTGCCAGCAGCTTAGACCAGCAGAGTTTGCACTTC
TRBJ1-1,TRBV12-3/TRBV12-4,NA,few,CASSPDRRNTEASF,TGTGCCAGCAGCCCCGACAGGCGGAACACTGAAGCTTCCTTT
TRBJ2-7,TRBV28,TRBD2,NA,CASSPATSGGTYEQYF,TGTGCCAGCAGTCCTGCGACTAGCGGGGGAACCTACGAGCAGTACTTC
TRBJ2-2,TRBV7-9,TRBD2,NA,CASRSTSGGNTGELFF,TGTGCCAGCAGATCTACTAGCGGGGGAAACACCGGGGAGCTGTTTTTT
TRBJ2-2,TRBV24-1,NA,few,CATSDRSEPTGELFF,TGTGCCACCAGTGATAGGAGCGAGCCAACCGGGGAGCTGTTTTTT
TRBJ1-4,TRBV20-1,TRBD1,NA,CSARQQGGFPGEKLFF,TGCAGTGCTAGACAACAGGGGGGATTTCCCGGTGAAAAACTGTTTTTT
TRBJ2-7,TRBV16,TRBD2,few,CASSQSILSGRGTYEQYF,TGTGCCAGCAGCCAATCGATCCTCAGCGGGAGGGGCACCTACGAGCAGTACTTC
TRBJ2-1,TRBV7-9,NA,NA,CASSLLPLVGFNEQFF,TGTGCCAGCAGCTTATTACCACTAGTGGGCTTCAATGAGCAGTTCTTC
TRBJ1-2,TRBV27,TRBD1,NA,CASSTGGAGYGYTF,TGTGCCAGCAGTACAGGGGGCGCAGGCTATGGCTACACCTTC
TRBJ1-3,TRBV3-1,TRBD1,few,CASSQAPGQGSGNTIYF,TGTGCCAGCAGCCAAGCCCCGGGACAGGGCTCTGGAAACACCATATATTTT
TRBJ1-4,TRBV20-1,NA,NA,CSASGADEKLFF,TGCAGTGCTAGCGGGGCAGACGAAAAACTGTTTTTT
TRBJ2-5,TRBV7-2,TRBD2,NA,CASSLLAGWYQETQYF,TGTGCCAGCAGCCTCCTAGCGGGGTGGTACCAAGAGACCCAGTACTTC
TRBJ2-7,TRBV7-2,NA,many,CASQRGFSSEQYF,TGTGCCAGCCAGAGAGGTTTTTCGTCGGAGCAGTACTTC
TRBJ2-1,TRBV11-2,NA,NA,CASSLAGRWQFF,TGTGCCAGCAGCTTAGCGGGCCGGTGGCAGTTCTTC
TRBJ2-6,TRBV10-3,NA,NA,CAISDAVSGANVLTF,TGTGCCATCAGTGACGCGGTCTCTGGGGCCAACGTCCTGACTTTC
TRBJ2-1,TRBV20-1,NA,NA,CSARESGTNPWDNEQFF,TGCAGTGCTAGAGAGTCCGGGACAAACCCGTGGGACAATGAGCAGTTCTTC
TRBJ2-5,TRBV9,NA,NA,CASSVTAVQETQYF,TGTGCCAGCAGCGTAACGGCGGTCCAAGAGACCCAGTACTTC
TRBJ2-5,TRBV20-1,NA,few,CSARALDSSWYF,TGCAGTGCTAGGGCCCTCGACAGCAGCTGGTACTTC
TRBJ2-1,TRBV3-1,NA,few,CASSQDRASPYNEQFF,TGTGCCAGCAGCCAAGACCGGGCTTCACCCTACAATGAGCAGTTCTTC
TRBJ1-6,TRBV28,NA,NA,CASMSGVLNSPLHF,TGTGCCAGCATGTCAGGGGTTCTCAATTCACCCCTCCACTTT
TRBJ2-4,TRBV3-1,NA,NA,CASSQVAEGGVQYF,TGTGCCAGCAGCCAAGTTGCGGAGGGAGGAGTTCAGTACTTC
TRBJ2-1,TRBV9,TRBD2,NA,CASSVAWGTSDYNEQFF,TGTGCCAGCAGCGTAGCTTGGGGGACTAGCGACTACAATGAGCAGTTCTTC
TRBJ2-4,TRBV3-1,TRBD2,many,CASSHQAGGKNIQYF,TGTGCCAGCAGCCACCAAGCGGGGGGAAAAAACATTCAGTACTTC
TRBJ1-4,TRBV20-1,TRBD1,few,CSASEGARGELFF,TGCAGTGCTAGCGAGGGGGCGCGTGGAGAACTGTTTTTT